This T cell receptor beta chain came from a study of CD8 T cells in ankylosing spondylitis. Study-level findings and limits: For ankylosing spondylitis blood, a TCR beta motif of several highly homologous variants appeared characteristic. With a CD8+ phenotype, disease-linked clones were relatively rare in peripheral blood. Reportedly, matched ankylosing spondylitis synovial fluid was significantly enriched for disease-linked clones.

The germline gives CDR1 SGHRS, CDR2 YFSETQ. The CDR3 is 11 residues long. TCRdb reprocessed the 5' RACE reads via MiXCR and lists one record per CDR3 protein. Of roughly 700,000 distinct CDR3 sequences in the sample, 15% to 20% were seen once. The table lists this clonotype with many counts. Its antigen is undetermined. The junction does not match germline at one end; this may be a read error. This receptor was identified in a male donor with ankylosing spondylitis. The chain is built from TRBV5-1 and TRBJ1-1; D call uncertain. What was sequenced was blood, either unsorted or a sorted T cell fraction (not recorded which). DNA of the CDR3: TGTGCCAGCAGGTTGAACACTGAAGCTTTCTTT. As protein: CASRLNTEAFF.